Listed below are T cell receptor beta chains from one sample, sequenced in a study of blood T cell repertoires in COVID-19. Sequenced by immunoSEQ multiplex PCR; TCRdb stores in-frame clones only, minus some. The sample holds some 150,000 clones, roughly 80% seen once. The sequencing input was peripheral blood. Source of these receptors: a human donor in a cohort sampled during active COVID-19. The CDR3 runs from the conserved cysteine through the conserved F or W. A row's size may be missing; if present it is once, few, many or a size class.

>.|TRBJ2-3|TRBV19
CASSIKGLSTDTQYF
>.|TRBJ2-1|TRBV11-2
CASSGHGSRSYNEQFF
>.|TRBJ1-6|TRBV19
CASSMAGRDSPLHF
>.|TRBJ2-1|TRBV11-2
CASSLDWDNNEQFF
>.|TRBJ2-7|TRBV5-6
CASSLGGQLPYEQYF
>.|TRBJ1-1|TRBV14
CASSHRARTEAFF
>.|TRBJ1-5|TRBV7-2
CASSLGPAGSEQPQHF
>.|TRBJ2-7|TRBV5-4
CASSHAAKSGTYEQYF
>.|TRBJ1-4|TRBV30
CALNRGTNEKLFF
>.|TRBJ1-1|TRBV7-9
CASSAVVEAFF
>.|TRBJ1-4|TRBV6-6
CASRAAGARYEKLFF
>.|TRBJ1-4|TRBV28
CASSSHRDSNEKLFF
>once|TRBJ2-5|TRBV10-3
CAISGHRQETQYF
>.|TRBJ2-7|TRBV28
CASAGQGYEQYF
>once|TRBJ2-3|TRBV6-2/TRBV6-3
CASSFVTETGTDTQYF
>.|TRBJ2-3|TRBV9
CASSVVEYPTDTQYF
>.|TRBJ2-2|TRBV6-5
CASSIRAAGELFF
>.|TRBJ1-1|TRBV27
CASSLTALNTEAFF
>.|TRBJ2-7|TRBV6-5
CASSYSTAYEQYF
>.|TRBJ1-2|TRBV5-5
CASSQGGTGGYGYTF
>few|TRBJ2-7|TRBV2
CASRWTHSSYEQYF
>.|TRBJ2-7|TRBV5-1
CASSLAYRTGGGEQYF
>.|TRBJ1-1|TRBV4-1
CASSPGTPNTEAFF
>.|TRBJ1-3|TRBV29-1
CSVTQPGVLGNTIYF
>.|TRBJ1-6|TRBV27
CASSGGAYNSPLHF
>.|TRBJ1-4|TRBV5-5
CASSFPNEKLFF
>.|TRBJ1-5|TRBV4-1
CATARGVDQPQHF
>.|TRBJ2-1|TRBV7-2
CASSLGQGPYNEQFF
>once|TRBJ1-6|TRBV28
CASSLHPDRGGSPLHF
>.|TRBJ1-5|TRBV19
CASSPLTAGQPQHF
>.|TRBJ1-1|TRBV6-5
CASSLTGNTEAFF
>.|TRBJ1-1|TRBV30
CAWSVSGVAEAFF
>once|TRBJ1-3|TRBV7-2
CASSPGFSGNTIYF
>.|TRBJ2-2|TRBV9
CASSVGQGGTGELFF
>.|TRBJ1-2|TRBV2
CASSAGVNYGYTF
>.|TRBJ2-7|TRBV7-2
CASSTTWGTGSHEQYF
>.|TRBJ2-3|TRBV9
CASSVDPGGGGLTDTQYF
>.|TRBJ1-4|TRBV30
CAWNPGRNEKLFF
>.|TRBJ1-1|TRBV30
CAWIMNTEAFF
>once|TRBJ1-2|TRBV10-3
CAISAGTFGGYTF
>.|TRBJ2-1|TRBV6-5
CASTFASGGQQFF
>.|TRBJ2-5|TRBV7-2
CASSLNSGGQETQYF
>.|TRBJ1-6|TRBV25-1
CASSDPPGRVNSPLHF
>.|TRBJ2-1|TRBV5-1
CASSPGLAGEGEQFF
>.|TRBJ2-5|TRBV25-1
CASSPETGGYQETQYF
>.|TRBJ2-7|TRBV5-1
CASSSDYEQYF